A selection of T cell receptor beta chains follows, all from one sample in a study of blood T cell repertoires in COVID-19. Using immunoSEQ multiplex PCR, the repertoire was profiled, and TCRdb retains in-frame clones only, with some absent. The table lists fewer than 85,000 clones, about 76% of them singletons, with around 30% in the top ten. The sequenced sample was peripheral blood. All receptors derive from an elderly woman with active or convalescent COVID-19. The CDR3 runs from the conserved cysteine through the conserved F or W. The D gene is left open where the match is weak. Size is stated for part of the rows, as once, few or many counts, or as a class when the clone is expanded.

v_call	clone_size	j_call	d_call	cdr3_length	cdr3_nt	cdr3_aa
TRBV6-2/TRBV6-3	once	TRBJ2-1	TRBD1	15	TGTGCCAGCAGTTACACAGGGGGCGCATCCAATGAGCAGTTCTTC	CASSYTGGASNEQFF
TRBV18	.	TRBJ1-4	.	16	TGTGCCAGCTCACCACGTACAGTGGGAACTAATGAAAAACTGTTTTTT	CASSPRTVGTNEKLFF
TRBV27	few	TRBJ1-2	TRBD1	13	TGTGCCAGCTGGGACAGGGGTAACTATGGCTACACCTTC	CASWDRGNYGYTF
TRBV11-2	.	TRBJ2-3	.	14	TGTGCCAGCAGCTCTCACAGGTTTACAGATACGCAGTATTTT	CASSSHRFTDTQYF
TRBV6-6	few	TRBJ2-3	TRBD1	16	TGTGCCAGCAGTTACTCGACCAGGGGGCACACAGATACGCAGTATTTT	CASSYSTRGHTDTQYF
TRBV5-8	.	TRBJ1-5	.	16	TGTGCCAGCAGCTTGGATACAGGTTCTGTCAATCAGCCCCAGCATTTT	CASSLDTGSVNQPQHF
TRBV24-1	.	TRBJ2-5	.	14	TGTGCCACCAGTGATTCGCGGCCGGGGGAGACCCAGTACTTC	CATSDSRPGETQYF
TRBV28	.	TRBJ1-1	TRBD1	12	TGTGCCGGCCGGACAGGGAGCACTGAAGCTTTCTTT	CAGRTGSTEAFF
TRBV7-2	once	TRBJ2-5	TRBD1	14	TGTGCCAGCAGCAACCGACAGGGGCGGGAGACCCAGTACTTC	CASSNRQGRETQYF
TRBV7-8	.	TRBJ1-2	TRBD1	13	TGTGCCAGCAGCTCCGGGACAGGTGGTGGCTACACCTTC	CASSSGTGGGYTF
TRBV19	many	TRBJ1-6	TRBD1	14	TGTGCCAGTAGTTCGGGACAGAATAATTCACCCCTCCACTTT	CASSSGQNNSPLHF
TRBV4-3	.	TRBJ2-5	.	15	TGCGCCAGCAGCCAAGAGCTCGGAGGGCCAGAGACCCAGTACTTC	CASSQELGGPETQYF
TRBV7-2	.	TRBJ2-1	TRBD2	18	TGTGCCAGCAGCTTAGTAGCAGGGAGGCTAGCGGGGGCCGCTGAGCAGTTCTTC	CASSLVAGRLAGAAEQFF
TRBV5-1	.	TRBJ1-4	.	14	TGCGCCAGCAGCTTCGGGGGGAATAATGAAAAACTGTTTTTT	CASSFGGNNEKLFF
TRBV4-3	.	TRBJ1-2	TRBD1	15	TGCGCCAGCAGCCAAGCAACAGGCAGGGGGTATGGCTACACCTTC	CASSQATGRGYGYTF
TRBV7-6	.	TRBJ1-4	TRBD1	16	TGTGCCAGCAGCTTAGTACCTATGGGACAGGGCGAAAAACTGTTTTTT	CASSLVPMGQGEKLFF
TRBV28	few	TRBJ1-5	TRBD1	15	TGTGCCAGCAGTCCTTCGGAGGGGGCAGTTCAGCCCCAGCATTTT	CASSPSEGAVQPQHF
TRBV6-5	.	TRBJ1-4	.	13	TGTGCCAGCAGTTACTCACATAATGAAAAACTGTTTTTT	CASSYSHNEKLFF